A single sample is the source of the 29 T cell receptor beta chains below, sequenced in a study of blood T cell repertoires in COVID-19. Assay: immunoSEQ multiplex PCR; the TCRdb copy retains only in-frame clones and omits some. The repertoire holds approximately 350,000 clones, with over 70% as singletons. Material for sequencing was peripheral blood. These receptors originate from a woman aged 45-59 years with COVID-19, enrolled during active disease.

The chain links TRBV5-4 to TRBJ2-7; 10 bases line up with TRBD1. V lost 1 base to trimming and J lost 7 bases; unmatched junction nucleotides: 5. CDR1 SGHNT and CDR2 YYREEE come from the germline V gene (reference sequence). The length of the CDR3 is 14 residues. In nucleotides, the CDR3 is TGTGCCAGCAGCTTGATCGGACAGGGGGGGGAGCAGTACTTC. It encodes CASSLIGQGGEQYF.

This chain connects TRBV29-1 to TRBJ2-7; weak D call: TRBD1 (5 bases). The CDR3 length is 12 residues. Trimming removed 2 bases from V and 9 bases from J, with 14 bases in between. Germline V gene sequence: CDR1 SQVTM, CDR2 ANQGSEA. The chain's CDR3 is CSVERQGSRQYF. CDR3 nucleotides: TGCAGCGTTGAACGGCAGGGATCGCGGCAGTACTTC.

This sequence joins TRBV5-1 and TRBJ2-7; 9 bases are shared with TRBD2. From germline, CDR1 is SGHRS and CDR2 YFSETQ. V lost 4 bases to trimming and J lost 4 bases; unmatched junction nucleotides: 9. The CDR3 length is 15 residues. For the CDR3, the DNA is TGCGCCAGCAGCCCGGGACTAGCATCTGTGTACGAGCAGTACTTC. Its translation is CASSPGLASVYEQYF. The full variable domain, completed using reference TRBV5-1 and TRBJ2-7, is KAGVTQTPRYLIKTRGQQVTLSCSPISGHRSVSWYQQTPGQGLQFLFEYFSETQRNKGNFPGRFSGRQFSNSRSEMNVSTLELGDSALYLCASSPGLASVYEQYFGPGTRLTVT.

The chain joins TRBV14 to TRBJ2-5; perhaps TRBD2 as D (6 bases). Germline CDR1 is SGHDN and CDR2 is FVKESK. The ends were cut back, 4 bases at V and 1 base at J, with 16 bases in the middle. This CDR3 has 16 residues. The CDR3 region has the DNA TGTGCCAGCAGCCCTTTGGGCGGGGCGACCCAAGAGACCCAGTACTTC. It is translated as CASSPLGGATQETQYF.

The V gene is TRBV6-6, the J gene TRBJ2-7; a possible D gene is TRBD2 (6 bases). The germline V gene has CDR1 MNHNY and CDR2 SVGAGI (reference sequence). The CDR3 has 14 residues. V lost 6 bases, J lost 2 bases, and 14 bases lay in between. The CDR3 sequence is CASSRGTVAYEQYF. DNA of the CDR3: TGTGCCAGCAGCCGCGGGACGGTGGCCTACGAGCAGTACTTC.

This chain links TRBV7-2 with TRBJ1-2; maybe TRBD1 (5 bases). Trimming left V 1 base short and J 8 bases short, with 11 bases between. The V gene's germline CDR1 is SGHTA and CDR2 FQGNSA. CDR3 length equals 13 residues. CDR3 in DNA: TGTGCCAGCAGCTTAGGGAATAGGGGCGGCTACACCTTC. Translating it yields CASSLGNRGGYTF.

The J gene is TRBJ2-3, the V gene TRBV7-9, with 7 bases aligning to TRBD2. V lost 0 bases and J lost 3; bases outside the gene matches: 3. Germline CDR1 and CDR2: SEHNR and FQNEAQ (reference sequence). The CDR3 is made up of 15 amino acids. The CDR3 loop reads CASSLAGGPTDTQYF. Written as DNA, the CDR3 is TGTGCCAGCAGCTTAGCGGGAGGGCCTACAGATACGCAGTATTTT.

The chain employs TRBV18 and TRBJ1-1, with 8 bases fitting TRBD1. Trimming at V came to 5 bases and at J to 1 base, leaving 3 bases not matched to a gene. This CDR3 is 14 amino acids long. The germline CDR1 and CDR2 sequences are KGHSH and LQKENI. CDR3: CASSAGTGNTEAFF. The CDR3 nucleotides are TGTGCCAGCTCAGCCGGGACAGGGAACACTGAAGCTTTCTTT.

The rearrangement uses TRBV5-1 and TRBJ2-3; 7 nucleotides align to TRBD2. J lost 4 bases, V lost 1 base, and 9 bases had no gene match. Looked up from germline, CDR1 is SGHRS and CDR2 is YFSETQ. This CDR3 contains 16 residues. The CDR3 DNA is TGCGCCAGCAGCTTGCGGACTAGGGGTATGTCAGATACGCAGTATTTT. Its translation is CASSLRTRGMSDTQYF.

V usage is TRBV7-2 and J usage is TRBJ2-3; 8 nucleotides align to TRBD2. Unmatched junction bases numbered 4, after V lost 3 bases and J lost 11 bases. CDR1 SGHTA and CDR2 FQGNSA come from the germline V gene. The CDR3 contains 12 residues. The CDR3 sequence: CASSFSGGMQYF. The CDR3 region has the DNA TGTGCCAGCAGCTTCAGCGGGGGTATGCAGTATTTT.

J is TRBJ2-7 and V is TRBV7-9; D call uncertain. The CDR3 covers 13 residues. Germline V gives CDR1 SEHNR, CDR2 FQNEAQ (reference sequence). The V gene lost 3 bases and the J gene lost 2 bases, with 8 bases spanning the gap. CDR3 in amino acids: CASSFGTAYEQYF. The CDR3 DNA reads as TGTGCCAGCAGCTTCGGCACAGCCTACGAGCAGTACTTC.

The chain recombines TRBV9 with TRBJ2-2; D perhaps matches TRBD2 (5 bases). The CDR3 totals 14 residues. The V gene's germline CDR1 is SGDLS and CDR2 YYNGEE. V was pared by 7 bases and J by 5 bases, with 15 bases between. The CDR3 here is CASGVGGSTGELFF. CDR3 coding DNA: TGTGCCAGCGGGGTTGGAGGAAGTACCGGGGAGCTGTTTTTT.

The chain carries TRBV4-1 and TRBJ2-5, with 7 bases matching TRBD2. With V trimmed by 6 bases and J by 3 bases, 10 bases remained unmatched. From germline, CDR1 is MGHRA and CDR2 YSYEKL. The CDR3 runs to 15 residues. The CDR3 is CASRYSGTTEETQYF. The CDR3 region has the DNA TGCGCCAGCAGATACTCCGGGACTACTGAAGAGACCCAGTACTTC.

V and J are TRBV5-1 and TRBJ1-1; D might be TRBD1 (6 bases). V lost 0 bases, J lost 5 bases, and 11 bases lay in between. Germline CDR1 is SGHRS and CDR2 is YFSETQ. The CDR3 extends over 14 amino acids. The CDR3 protein is CASSLVGGATEAFF. The CDR3 bases are TGCGCCAGCAGCTTGGTCGGGGGGGCGACTGAAGCTTTCTTT. Supplemented by reference TRBV5-1 and TRBJ1-1, the full variable domain reads KAGVTQTPRYLIKTRGQQVTLSCSPISGHRSVSWYQQTPGQGLQFLFEYFSETQRNKGNFPGRFSGRQFSNSRSEMNVSTLELGDSALYLCASSLVGGATEAFFGQGTRLTVV.

The chain carries TRBV4-1 and TRBJ2-2; D is uncertain. V shed 1 base and J shed 0 bases, with 6 bases lying between them. In germline, CDR1 is MGHRA, CDR2 YSYEKL. The CDR3 covers 15 residues. In DNA, the CDR3 is TGCGCCAGCAGCCAAGGCCTAGCGAACACCGGGGAGCTGTTTTTT. It codes for CASSQGLANTGELFF.

The chain employs TRBV7-8 and TRBJ1-2; TRBD1 matches at 7 bases. CDR3 size: 16 residues. Germline assignment: CDR1 SGHVS and CDR2 FQNEAQ. The trim removed 5 bases at V and 5 bases at J, leaving 14 bases unmatched. The CDR3 nucleotides are TGTGCCAGCAGCCCGCGACAGGGAGGTAGTCCTTATGGCTACACCTTC. Its protein product is CASSPRQGGSPYGYTF.

V usage is TRBV11-2 and J usage is TRBJ2-4, with D possibly matching TRBD1 (7 bases). The CDR3 extends over 16 amino acids. CDR1 is SGHAT, CDR2 FQNNGV, per germline. V shed 1 base and J shed 0 bases, with 10 bases lying between them. CDR3 nucleotides: TGTGCCAGCAGCTTAGGACAGGGACTAGCCAAAAACATTCAGTACTTC. Its translation is CASSLGQGLAKNIQYF.

The chain links TRBV18 to TRBJ2-3, with D perhaps TRBD1 (6 bases). Germline-derived CDR1 and CDR2 are KGHSH and LQKENI. V shed 1 base and J shed 0 bases, with 17 bases lying between them. The CDR3 contains 18 residues. This chain's CDR3 is CASSPRTWTEVSTDTQYF. CDR3 coding DNA: TGTGCCAGCTCACCACGCACATGGACAGAGGTTAGCACAGATACGCAGTATTTT.

As regards this clone: Mismatch with germline at one junction end may stem from a read error. The genes are TRBV5-1 and TRBJ2-7, with D maybe TRBD2 (6 bases). This CDR3 comprises 15 residues. Germline V gene data show CDR1 as SGHRS and CDR2 as YFSETQ. CDR3 amino acids: CASSGERRASHEQYF. For the CDR3, the DNA is TGCGCCAGCAGCGGAGAACGGAGGGCCTCCCACGAGCAGTACTTC. The whole variable domain, remainder taken from reference TRBV5-1 and TRBJ2-7, is KAGVTQTPRYLIKTRGQQVTLSCSPISGHRSVSWYQQTPGQGLQFLFEYFSETQRNKGNFPGRFSGRQFSNSRSEMNVSTLELGDSALYLCASSGERRASHEQYFGPGTRLTVT.

In this sample, this clone turned up many times. J is TRBJ1-3 and V is TRBV6-4; D gene uncertain. The V end was cut by 0 bases, the J end by 0 bases, with 6 bases between. The CDR3 totals 15 residues. From germline, CDR1 is MRHNA and CDR2 SNTAGT. The CDR3 protein is CASSDSASSGNTIYF. The DNA for the CDR3 is TGTGCCAGCAGTGACTCGGCCAGCTCTGGAAACACCATATATTTT.

This clone appeared once. The chain recombines TRBV24-1 with TRBJ2-3; D is possibly TRBD1 (6 bases). The CDR3 is 16 residues long. Germline lookup yields CDR1 KGHDR and CDR2 SFDVKD. Trimming shortened V by 3 bases and J by 6 bases, and 18 bases separated the two germline ends. CDR3 sequence reads: CATSDRTARLGDTQYF. The CDR3 DNA sequence: TGTGCCACCAGTGATAGGACAGCTCGCCTCGGGGATACGCAGTATTTT.

The chain joins TRBV6-2 or TRBV6-3 to TRBJ2-1; D might be TRBD2 (6 bases). The V gene lost 2 bases and the J gene lost 15 bases, with 20 bases spanning the gap. Germline V lookup: CDR1 MNHEY, CDR2 SVGEGT. This CDR3 is built from 14 residues. CDR3 region: CASSYSSEASARFF. As DNA, the CDR3 is TGTGCCAGCAGTTACAGTTCAGAGGCTAGCGCACGGTTCTTC.

This clone was counted at least ten times. This chain uses TRBV19 with TRBJ2-1, with TRBD2 identical over 10 bases. The CDR3 consists of 17 residues. The ends lost 3 bases at V and 8 bases at J; junction bases unmatched: 13. In germline, CDR1 is LNHDA, CDR2 SQIVND (reference sequence). CDR3 in DNA: TGTGCCAGTAGTATTGGTGCTAGCGGGGGTCCCTGGGATGAGCAGTTCTTC. It specifies CASSIGASGGPWDEQFF.

V gene TRBV2 combines with J gene TRBJ1-1; 10 nucleotides align to TRBD1. The CDR3 runs to 18 residues. Germline V lookup: CDR1 SNHLY, CDR2 FYNNEI. V shed 4 bases, J shed 3 bases, and the junction held 14 bases outside the gene matches. The CDR3 sequence: CASSGPIRDRGPDTEAFF. The CDR3 bases are TGTGCCAGCAGTGGGCCGATCCGGGACAGGGGCCCCGACACTGAAGCTTTCTTT.

This clone has just one count. This sequence joins TRBV5-1 and TRBJ1-3; D not resolved. This CDR3 spans 12 amino acids. V lost 7 bases and J lost 4, with 9 bases in between. CDR1 and CDR2 (germline): SGHRS, YFSETQ. The DNA for the CDR3 is TGCGCCAGCCGATCGGGAGGAAACACCATATATTTT. Amino acids: CASRSGGNTIYF.

The genes are TRBV14 and TRBJ1-2, with D possibly matching TRBD1 (5 bases). Germline CDR1 SGHDN, CDR2 FVKESK. This CDR3 comprises 17 residues. The ends were cut back, 1 base at V and 1 base at J, with 16 bases in the middle. CDR3 protein: CASSQGTLLQVNYGYTF. As DNA, the CDR3 is TGTGCCAGCAGCCAAGGGACCCTTTTACAGGTTAACTATGGCTACACCTTC.

A few counts support this clone. V usage is TRBV2 and J usage is TRBJ1-5; no firm D call. CDR3 length: 12 residues. Looked up from germline, CDR1 is SNHLY and CDR2 is FYNNEI. V was clipped by 6 bases and J by 7 bases, with 10 bases between them. The CDR3 sequence is CASSRVTQPQHF. CDR3 nucleotide sequence: TGTGCCAGCAGCCGAGTCACCCAGCCCCAGCATTTT.

The chain joins TRBV30 to TRBJ1-5; D is possibly TRBD1 (5 bases). Per the germline V gene, CDR1 is GTSNPN and CDR2 is SVGIG (reference sequence). V was cut by 2 bases and J by 6 bases, with 11 bases left in between. The CDR3 spans 13 residues. The CDR3 sequence is CAWSSRAGQPQHF. CDR3 DNA: TGTGCCTGGAGTAGCAGGGCCGGTCAGCCCCAGCATTTT.

The chain has TRBV4-1 and TRBJ1-2; D possibly corresponds to TRBD1 (5 bases). CDR1 MGHRA and CDR2 YSYEKL come from the germline V gene. The V end was cut by 4 bases, the J end by 4 bases, with 22 bases between. This CDR3 has 17 residues. CDR3 nucleotide sequence: TGCGCCAGCAGCCGGGGCCGGGAGATTGGCCTGGGCTATGGCTACACCTTC. It codes for CASSRGREIGLGYGYTF.